Following are 16 T cell receptor beta chains from one sample sequenced in a study of cytomegalovirus exposure and HLA in healthy donors. Vbeta (60) and Jbeta (13) primers were used in the PCR. Clones were sequenced by immunoSEQ multiplex PCR, and TCRdb holds only the in-frame ones, with some missing. The repertoire holds about 160,000 clones, with 70% to 90% as singletons. Sequencing input: PBMCs. The receptor set was obtained from a woman aged 25 to 45 in good health and CMV-seronegative.

The V call is TRBV7-7, the J call TRBJ2-1; TRBD2 aligns across 7 bases. After removal of 5 bases from V and 2 bases from J, the junction contained 6 bases not matched to a gene. Looked up from germline, CDR1 is SSHAT and CDR2 is FNYEAQ (reference sequence). The CDR3 consists of 15 residues. CDR3 in DNA: TGTGCCAGCAGCCAAGAGCGGGGCCCCTACAATGAGCAGTTCTTC. Translated: CASSQERGPYNEQFF.

The V call is TRBV7-3, the J call TRBJ2-2; possibly TRBD2 for D (6 bases). The CDR3 runs 15 residues. Trimming stripped 2 bases from V and 2 bases from J, with 9 bases between. Per germline, CDR1 SGHTA and CDR2 FQGTGA. CDR3: CASSLGGTNTGELFF. CDR3 nucleotide sequence: TGTGCCAGCAGCTTAGGCGGGACCAACACCGGGGAGCTGTTTTTT.

The rearrangement joins TRBV27 to TRBJ2-7; maybe TRBD1 (6 bases). CDR3 length equals 17 residues. Germline V CDR1 and CDR2: MNHEY, SMNVEV (reference sequence). Trimming removed 6 bases from V and 7 bases from J, with 28 bases in between. CDR3 residues: CASSRVSQGTSLYEQYF. Here the CDR3 DNA reads TGTGCCAGCAGCCGGGTAAGCCAGGGGACAAGTCTGTATGAGCAGTACTTC.

CDR3 protein: CASRTSGGVTDTQYF. In DNA form, the CDR3 reads TGTGCCAGCAGAACTAGCGGGGGAGTCACAGATACGCAGTATTTT. This chain connects TRBV6-5 to TRBJ2-3; 11 bases align to TRBD2. CDR1 and CDR2 from the germline V gene are MNHEY and SVGAGI. The junction had 4 bases not matched to a gene; V was cut back by 6 bases and J by 2 bases. The CDR3 length is 15 residues.

Only one count was recorded for this clone. This chain joins TRBV12-5 and TRBJ2-5, with D maybe TRBD2 (5 bases). The CDR3 length is 13 residues. Germline V gene lookup returns CDR1 LGHNT and CDR2 FRNRAP. V lost 3 bases, J lost 5 bases, and 10 bases lay in between. Here the CDR3 reads CASGFGVGETQYF. CDR3 nucleotides: TGTGCTAGTGGTTTCGGGGTTGGGGAGACCCAGTACTTC.

In this sample, this clone turned up once. The CDR3 sequence is CASSQSLAGGPRHEQYF. CDR3 bases: TGTGCCAGCAGCCAATCTCTAGCGGGAGGGCCTCGCCACGAGCAGTACTTC. V usage is TRBV7-9 and J usage is TRBJ2-7; 12 bases fit TRBD2. V was pared by 5 bases and J by 5 bases, with 13 bases of the junction left unmatched. Germline CDR1 and CDR2: SEHNR and FQNEAQ (reference sequence). The CDR3 runs 17 residues.

The genes are TRBV4-2 and TRBJ1-4; 11 bases match TRBD1. V shed 0 bases and J 7 bases; nucleotides not matched to a gene: 4. Germline V CDR1 and CDR2: LGHNA, YNFKEQ. CDR3 length equals 16 residues. CDR3 in amino acids: CASSQDAGTGGEKLFF. DNA of the CDR3: TGTGCCAGCAGCCAAGACGCCGGGACAGGGGGTGAAAAACTGTTTTTT.

The CDR3 spells CASSSAGGMWNEQFF. In nucleotides, the CDR3 is TGTGCCAGCAGCTCGGCGGGAGGGATGTGGAATGAGCAGTTCTTC. This chain connects TRBV7-9 to TRBJ2-1; 9 nucleotides agree with TRBD2. This CDR3 contains 15 residues. Germline CDR1 reads SEHNR; CDR2 reads FQNEAQ (reference sequence). V dropped 4 bases and J dropped 7; count of bases not matched to a gene: 8.

The chain employs TRBV11-2 and TRBJ1-2, with a possible D match to TRBD1 (5 bases). Trimming left V 1 base short and J 8 bases short, with 17 bases between. The CDR3 contains 15 residues. Germline V gives CDR1 SGHAT, CDR2 FQNNGV. CDR3 protein: CASSLAGPSGLGYTF. The CDR3 DNA is TGTGCCAGCAGCTTAGCGGGCCCGTCAGGGCTCGGCTACACCTTC.

This clone came up a few times. V and J are TRBV14 and TRBJ2-1; 8 positions agree with TRBD2. The CDR3 has 16 residues. Germline CDR1 is SGHDN and CDR2 is FVKESK. Germline trimming cut 2 bases from V and 10 bases from J; bases unmatched to any gene: 13. The CDR3 loop is CASSQIPLAVASEQFF. The CDR3 DNA is TGTGCCAGCAGCCAAATCCCACTAGCGGTGGCCTCAGAGCAGTTCTTC. The variable domain in full, completed from reference TRBV14 and TRBJ2-1, reads EAGVTQFPSHSVIEKGQTVTLRCDPISGHDNLYWYRRVMGKEIKFLLHFVKESKQDESGMPNNRFLAERTGGTYSTLKVQPAELEDSGVYFCASSQIPLAVASEQFFGPGTRLTVL.

This chain links TRBV19 with TRBJ2-3; D is undetermined. This CDR3 spans 13 amino acids. From germline, CDR1 is LNHDA and CDR2 SQIVND (reference sequence). V lost 3 bases and J lost 5, with 9 bases in between. The CDR3 coding sequence is TGTGCCAGTAGTATGGCCAGAAAAGATACGCAGTATTTT. Translated: CASSMARKDTQYF.

The gene calls are TRBV6-5 and TRBJ1-5; weak D call: TRBD1 (5 bases). Trimming removed 2 bases at V and 1 base at J, with 6 bases between. CDR1 and CDR2 (germline): MNHEY, SVGAGI. The length of the CDR3 is 14 residues. The CDR3 DNA is TGTGCCAGCAGTTACCGACAGAGCAATCAGCCCCAGCATTTT. It specifies CASSYRQSNQPQHF.

This clone was recorded only once. The chain combines TRBV14 with TRBJ1-1, with D maybe TRBD1 (6 bases). V shed 1 base and J shed 5 bases, with 11 bases lying between them. The CDR3 extends over 14 amino acids. CDR1 is SGHDN, CDR2 FVKESK, per germline. In DNA, the CDR3 is TGTGCCAGCAGCCAAGGCAGGGGATGGACTGAAGCTTTCTTT. Amino acids: CASSQGRGWTEAFF.

The V and J genes are TRBV19 and TRBJ2-3; D is perhaps TRBD1 (5 bases). Germline V gene data show CDR1 as LNHDA and CDR2 as SQIVND (reference sequence). The CDR3 is 14 amino acids. The V end was cut by 4 bases, the J end by 0 bases, with 8 bases between. CDR3 residues: CASSRTPSTDTQYF. For the CDR3, the DNA is TGTGCCAGTAGTAGGACACCTAGCACAGATACGCAGTATTTT.

This clone showed up just once. CDR3 sequence reads: CASSIQRRSGTDTQYF. CDR3 DNA: TGTGCCAGCAGCATCCAGCGGAGAAGCGGTACAGATACGCAGTATTTT. The chain uses TRBV14 and TRBJ2-3; D possibly corresponds to TRBD2 (5 bases). CDR1 is SGHDN, CDR2 FVKESK, per germline. Trimming took 5 bases from V and 3 from J, leaving 18 bases between them. This CDR3 spans 16 amino acids. Based on the CDR3 plus reference TRBV14 and TRBJ2-3, the full variable domain is EAGVTQFPSHSVIEKGQTVTLRCDPISGHDNLYWYRRVMGKEIKFLLHFVKESKQDESGMPNNRFLAERTGGTYSTLKVQPAELEDSGVYFCASSIQRRSGTDTQYFGPGTRLTVL.

This clone has a handful of counts. The chain combines TRBV10-3 with TRBJ1-2, with D perhaps TRBD1 (5 bases). Germline V CDR1 and CDR2: ENHRY, SYGVKD. CDR3 length: 15 amino acids. V lost 6 bases and J 6 bases, leaving 20 bases between the germline ends. CDR3 DNA: TGTGCCATCAGCCGTAATGGTGGGGGAGGGGATGGCTACACCTTC. Translating it yields CAISRNGGGGDGYTF.